Shown below are 27 T cell receptor beta chains from a single sample sequenced in a study of OX40 agonist ivuxolimab in advanced cancers. The assay was immunoSEQ multiplex PCR, and TCRdb's table has in-frame clones only and misses some. The sample shows 60,000 to 85,000 clones, 90% of them seen only once. The source was CD4+ or CD8+ T cells sorted from blood, collected in a trial of the OX40 agonist ivuxolimab. Source of these receptors: an adult with an advanced solid tumor such as melanoma, head and neck, liver or kidney cancer.

The chain employs TRBV10-3 and TRBJ1-2; 8 positions agree with TRBD1. Trimming cost V 4 bases and J 8 bases; bases outside gene matches: 15. CDR1 ENHRY and CDR2 SYGVKD come from the germline V gene. The CDR3 spans 16 residues. Here the CDR3 reads CAISGSDGTGSFGYTF. DNA of the CDR3: TGTGCCATCAGTGGTTCAGACGGGACAGGTTCTTTCGGCTACACCTTC.

The chain joins TRBV2 to TRBJ1-3; the D gene is possibly TRBD1 (5 bases). This CDR3 region has 15 residues. Trimming cost V 6 bases and J 4 bases, with 16 bases left between them. Germline CDR1 is SNHLY and CDR2 is FYNNEI. The CDR3 here is CASRVGDSAGNTIYF. In DNA form, the CDR3 reads TGTGCCAGCAGGGTGGGGGACTCTGCAGGAAACACCATATATTTT. The full variable domain, its missing parts supplied by reference TRBV2 and TRBJ1-3, is EPEVTQTPSHQVTQMGQEVILRCVPISNHLYFYWYRQILGQKVEFLVSFYNNEISEKSEIFDDQFSVERPDGSNFTLKIRSTKLEDSAMYFCASRVGDSAGNTIYFGEGSWLTVV.

V is TRBV7-8 and J is TRBJ1-5, with D possibly being TRBD1 (5 bases). Germline V CDR1 and CDR2: SGHVS, FQNEAQ. With 0 bases removed from V and 6 bases from J, the gap between germline ends came to 12 bases. The CDR3 loop spans 15 amino acids. CDR3 protein: CASSLAGEVRQPQHF. DNA for the CDR3: TGTGCCAGCAGCTTAGCAGGGGAGGTTCGTCAGCCCCAGCATTTT.

The J gene is TRBJ2-2, the V gene TRBV27; 16 bases are shared with TRBD2. V lost 6 bases and J lost 7; bases outside the gene matches: 8. The germline V gene encodes CDR1 MNHEY and CDR2 SMNVEV (reference sequence). CDR3 size: 17 residues. For the CDR3, the DNA is TGTGCCAGCAGCGCGGGACTAGCGGGGGGGCTAGGCGGGGAGCTGTTTTTT. Translation: CASSAGLAGGLGGELFF.

The rearrangement joins TRBV11-2 to TRBJ2-5; possibly TRBD1 or TRBD2 for D (6 bases each). This CDR3 has 15 residues. V was pared by 5 bases and J by 6 bases, with 19 bases between. Germline values: CDR1 SGHAT, CDR2 FQNNGV. The CDR3: CASSPMQGRIQTQYF. CDR3 DNA: TGTGCCAGCAGCCCTATGCAGGGGAGGATTCAGACCCAGTACTTC.

The chain recombines TRBV5-1 with TRBJ2-5; 15 nucleotides line up with TRBD2. This CDR3 has 17 amino acids. The V gene end was trimmed by 0 bases and the J gene end by 4 bases; junction bases not matched to a gene: 4. Germline loops: CDR1 SGHRS, CDR2 YFSETQ. The CDR3 loop reads CASSLGTSGRARETQYF. In nucleotides, the CDR3 is TGCGCCAGCAGCTTGGGGACTAGCGGGAGGGCCCGAGAGACCCAGTACTTC.

This sequence joins TRBV11-3 and TRBJ2-5, with 10 nucleotides matching TRBD1. The CDR3 spans 15 residues. The trim removed 2 bases at V and 5 bases at J, leaving 5 bases unmatched. Germline V lookup: CDR1 SGHNT, CDR2 YENEEA. The CDR3 nucleotides are TGTGCCAGCAGCTTAAACCCGGGACAGGGGGAGACCCAGTACTTC. Amino acid sequence: CASSLNPGQGETQYF.

V gene TRBV7-2 combines with J gene TRBJ2-5; TRBD1 matches 8 bases. The junction had 4 bases not matched to a gene; V was cut back by 1 base and J by 3 bases. CDR1 SGHTA and CDR2 FQGNSA come from the germline V gene. This CDR3 has 15 residues. This CDR3 is CASSLVGQVKETQYF. CDR3 in DNA: TGTGCCAGCAGCTTAGTGGGACAGGTCAAAGAGACCCAGTACTTC.

The CDR3 DNA reads as TGCGCCAGCAGCCAAGACTCGAGCAACACACCGAACACCGGGGAGCTGTTTTTT. Translated: CASSQDSSNTPNTGELFF. The chain has TRBV4-3 and TRBJ2-2; D remains ambiguous. Germline assignment: CDR1 LGHNA and CDR2 YSLEER. V lost 0 bases to trimming and J lost 0 bases, with 14 bases between them. The length of the CDR3 is 18 residues.

This sequence joins TRBV30 and TRBJ1-1; D gene unclear. The CDR3 runs 15 residues. Germline lookup yields CDR1 GTSNPN and CDR2 SVGIG (reference sequence). With 0 bases removed from V and 1 base from J, the gap between germline ends came to 12 bases. CDR3 nucleotides: TGTGCCTGGAGTGTACGGAGCCGACCGAACACTGAAGCTTTCTTT. Its translation is CAWSVRSRPNTEAFF.

V and J are TRBV29-1 and TRBJ2-2; the D gene is possibly TRBD2 (5 bases). Trimming removed 1 base from V and 5 bases from J, with 5 bases in between. The CDR3 runs to 12 residues. From germline, CDR1 is SQVTM and CDR2 ANQGSEA. CDR3 residues: CSVEGGTGELFF. The CDR3 DNA reads TGCAGCGTTGAAGGCGGGACCGGGGAGCTGTTTTTT.

The chain is built from TRBV6-1 and TRBJ2-2; the D is unclear. The CDR3 sequence is 13 residues long. V lost 6 bases to trimming and J lost 5 bases, with 10 bases between them. Germline lookup yields CDR1 MNHNS and CDR2 SASEGT. CDR3 sequence: CASRRHITGELFF. For the CDR3, the DNA is TGTGCCAGCAGACGACACATTACCGGGGAGCTGTTTTTT.

V usage is TRBV5-1 and J usage is TRBJ2-1; D not certain. CDR3 length equals 14 residues. Trimming pared 2 bases from V and 2 bases from J, leaving 8 bases between. Germline V CDR1 and CDR2: SGHRS, YFSETQ. CDR3 nucleotides: TGCGCCAGCAGCTTCTTTCAAACCTACAATGAGCAGTTCTTC. Its protein product is CASSFFQTYNEQFF. Based on the CDR3 plus reference TRBV5-1 and TRBJ2-1, the full variable domain is KAGVTQTPRYLIKTRGQQVTLSCSPISGHRSVSWYQQTPGQGLQFLFEYFSETQRNKGNFPGRFSGRQFSNSRSEMNVSTLELGDSALYLCASSFFQTYNEQFFGPGTRLTVL.

This rearrangement joins TRBV5-1 to TRBJ2-7, with TRBD2 matching over 8 bases. The CDR3 is 15 residues long. Germline loops: CDR1 SGHRS, CDR2 YFSETQ. V shed 3 bases and J 2 bases; nucleotides not matched to a gene: 7. The CDR3 nucleotides read TGCGCCAGCAGCTCGAAGACTAGCGTTACCTACGAGCAGTACTTC. This encodes CASSSKTSVTYEQYF.

The J gene is TRBJ2-2, the V gene TRBV7-9; 12 bases agree with TRBD1. Germline V gene data show CDR1 as SEHNR and CDR2 as FQNEAQ (reference sequence). V lost 5 bases, J lost 3 bases, and 4 bases stayed unmatched. The CDR3 has 16 amino acids. The CDR3 nucleotides read TGTGCCAGCAGCGGGGACAGGGGGCCGGACACCGGGGAGCTGTTTTTT. It codes for CASSGDRGPDTGELFF.

The chain uses TRBV10-1 and TRBJ2-7; D could derive from TRBD1 or TRBD2 (5 bases each). Germline V gene lookup returns CDR1 WNHNN and CDR2 SYGVQD (reference sequence). The V and J ends lost 5 bases and 0 bases respectively, with 8 bases between them. The CDR3 totals 13 residues. The CDR3 reads CASSKGTSYEQYF. The DNA of the CDR3 is TGCGCCAGCAGTAAAGGGACCTCCTACGAGCAGTACTTC.

The genes are TRBV11-2 and TRBJ1-6; no clear D gene. Germline V gives CDR1 SGHAT, CDR2 FQNNGV. The CDR3 covers 13 residues. V gave up 2 bases and J gave up 8 bases, with 7 bases separating them. The CDR3: CASSLSPDSPLHF. For the CDR3, the DNA is TGTGCCAGCAGCTTATCGCCAGATTCACCCCTCCACTTT.

This clone appeared a single time. The chain links TRBV30 to TRBJ2-5; the D is unclear. The CDR3 has 13 residues. V was clipped by 0 bases and J by 5 bases, with 10 bases between them. Germline CDR1 GTSNPN, CDR2 SVGIG (reference sequence). In DNA, the CDR3 is TGTGCCTGGAGTGTAGTCCTGGGGGAGACCCAGTACTTC. The encoded protein is CAWSVVLGETQYF.

The CDR3 reads CASSDAGQGEETQYF. In DNA, the CDR3 is TGTGCCAGCAGTGATGCAGGACAGGGAGAAGAGACCCAGTACTTC. The chain carries TRBV25-1 and TRBJ2-5, with TRBD1 matching 8 bases. The V segment lost 3 bases and the J segment 3 bases; nucleotides outside the gene matches: 6. Germline V gives CDR1 MGHDK, CDR2 SYGVNS. This CDR3 contains 15 residues.

This clone was counted only a few times. The CDR3: CASSLNVRALSGNTIYF. The CDR3 bases are TGTGCCAGCAGTTTGAATGTGAGGGCCCTCTCTGGAAACACCATATATTTT. The V call is TRBV28, the J call TRBJ1-3; D gene unclear. V lost 3 bases and J 0 bases, leaving 15 bases between the germline ends. Germline CDR1 is MDHEN and CDR2 is SYDVKM. The CDR3 consists of 17 residues.

This chain links TRBV19 with TRBJ1-1, with D possibly matching TRBD1 (5 bases). Per germline, CDR1 LNHDA and CDR2 SQIVND (reference sequence). Between the trimmed V and J ends, which lost 5 bases and 0 bases, there was a span of 25 bases. The CDR3 runs to 19 residues. The CDR3 spells CASSPSSGRLPSMNTEAFF. The CDR3, as DNA: TGTGCCAGTAGTCCTTCTTCGGGGCGTTTACCATCCATGAACACTGAAGCTTTCTTT.

The rearrangement uses TRBV2 and TRBJ2-2; 9 bases are a match to TRBD2. Trimming took 8 bases from V and 5 from J; bases not matched to a gene: 6. Germline V gene lookup returns CDR1 SNHLY and CDR2 FYNNEI. The CDR3 is 14 residues long. The CDR3 loop reads CASRGTSSTGELFF. CDR3 DNA sequence: TGTGCCAGCCGCGGGACTAGCAGTACCGGGGAGCTGTTTTTT.

This clone was counted once. V is TRBV7-8 and J is TRBJ2-7; D is possibly TRBD1 (5 bases). Trimming pared 3 bases from V and 4 bases from J, leaving 7 bases between. The CDR3 is 12 amino acids. Looked up from germline, CDR1 is SGHVS and CDR2 is FQNEAQ. CDR3 sequence (DNA): TGTGCCAGCAGCTTCAGACAGTACGAGCAGTACTTC. As protein: CASSFRQYEQYF.

The rearrangement links TRBV28 to TRBJ2-7; no reliable D call. Trimming pared 5 bases from V and 0 bases from J, leaving 11 bases between. This CDR3 is 14 amino acids long. Looked up from germline, CDR1 is MDHEN and CDR2 is SYDVKM. The CDR3 nucleotides read TGTGCCAGCAGTGGGTGGAGAAACTCCTACGAGCAGTACTTC. This sequence encodes CASSGWRNSYEQYF.

The chain couples TRBV11-2 to TRBJ1-6; 7 bases match TRBD1. The ends lost 7 bases at V and 9 bases at J; junction bases unmatched: 12. CDR1 is SGHAT, CDR2 FQNNGV, per germline. The CDR3 covers 15 residues. The CDR3 is CASTLTDRSGSPLHF. The CDR3 DNA reads as TGTGCCAGCACCCTGACGGACAGGAGTGGTTCACCCCTCCACTTT.

The chain recombines TRBV5-1 with TRBJ2-7, with D hard to call. The V end lost 0 bases, the J end lost 0 bases, and 13 bases lay between the germline ends. The length of the CDR3 is 16 residues. Germline V CDR1 and CDR2: SGHRS, YFSETQ. CDR3 loop: CASSLGPYELSYEQYF. The CDR3, as DNA: TGCGCCAGCAGCTTGGGTCCCTACGAACTCTCCTACGAGCAGTACTTC.

This clone was recorded only once. The chain recombines TRBV10-3 with TRBJ2-5; D is unclear. This CDR3 region has 13 residues. Germline loops: CDR1 ENHRY, CDR2 SYGVKD. V lost 4 bases and J lost 5, with 11 bases in between. DNA for the CDR3: TGTGCCATCAGTGGTGGGCCTGGGGAGACCCAGTACTTC. Its translation: CAISGGPGETQYF.